A selection of T cell receptor beta chains follows, all from one sample in a study of CD8 T cells in Susac syndrome. Each CDR3 protein gets one entry after TCRdb re-called the immunoSEQ multiplex PCR reads with MiXCR. Altogether 140,000 or so distinct CDR3 sequences are present, about 94% being singletons, with the ten largest covering over 0.075%. Input material: CD4+ T cells from PBMCs. The receptors here all came from a human donor with Susac syndrome. The CDR3 runs from the conserved cysteine through the conserved F or W. D genes are given only for firm matches. Only part of the rows carry a size: once, few, many, or a class if the clone is expanded.

J gene: TRBJ2-5; V gene: TRBV20-1; clone size: .; D gene: TRBD2; CDR3 protein: CSAGSSGVETQYF; CDR3 DNA: TGCAGTGCAGGGAGTAGCGGGGTGGAGACCCAGTACTTC
J gene: TRBJ2-7; V gene: TRBV24-1; clone size: .; D gene: .; CDR3 protein: CASPPCDRRRGQYF; CDR3 DNA: TGTGCCAGCCCCCCTTGCGACAGACGGCGGGGGCAGTACTTC
J gene: TRBJ2-7; V gene: TRBV9; clone size: .; D gene: TRBD2; CDR3 protein: CASSGGGGPSYEQYF; CDR3 DNA: TGTGCCAGCAGCGGGGGCGGGGGGCCGTCCTACGAGCAGTACTTC
J gene: TRBJ2-5; V gene: TRBV29-1; clone size: .; D gene: TRBD2; CDR3 protein: CSAVGGEAQETQYF; CDR3 DNA: TGCAGCGCCGTGGGGGGGGAAGCCCAAGAGACCCAGTACTTC
J gene: TRBJ2-5; V gene: TRBV2; clone size: .; D gene: .; CDR3 protein: CASSDDGSETQYF; CDR3 DNA: TGTGCCAGCAGCGATGATGGGTCAGAGACCCAGTACTTC
J gene: TRBJ2-7; V gene: TRBV3-1; clone size: .; D gene: .; CDR3 protein: CASREAGRTYEQYF; CDR3 DNA: TGTGCCAGCAGAGAGGCGGGGAGAACCTACGAGCAGTACTTC
J gene: TRBJ2-2; V gene: TRBV14; clone size: .; D gene: .; CDR3 protein: CASSHEASNTGELFF; CDR3 DNA: TGTGCCAGCAGCCACGAGGCCTCGAACACCGGGGAGCTGTTTTTT
J gene: TRBJ2-2; V gene: TRBV14; clone size: .; D gene: .; CDR3 protein: CASSQYRTTYTGELFF; CDR3 DNA: TGTGCCAGCAGCCAATACCGGACTACCTACACCGGGGAGCTGTTTTTT
J gene: TRBJ2-4; V gene: TRBV7-9; clone size: .; D gene: TRBD1; CDR3 protein: CASSKGQESPKNIQYF; CDR3 DNA: TGTGCCAGCAGCAAGGGACAGGAGAGTCCCAAAAACATTCAGTACTTC
J gene: TRBJ2-1; V gene: TRBV3-1; clone size: .; D gene: .; CDR3 protein: CASSQVRGEQFF; CDR3 DNA: TGTGCCAGCAGCCAGGTTCGGGGGGAGCAGTTCTTC
J gene: TRBJ2-2; V gene: TRBV9; clone size: .; D gene: .; CDR3 protein: CASSPVSSGRNTGELFF; CDR3 DNA: TGTGCCAGCAGCCCTGTGTCGTCCGGAAGGAACACCGGGGAGCTGTTTTTT
J gene: TRBJ1-1; V gene: TRBV2; clone size: .; D gene: .; CDR3 protein: CASSFGVGEAFF; CDR3 DNA: TGTGCCAGTTCCTTCGGGGTGGGTGAAGCTTTCTTT
J gene: TRBJ2-3; V gene: TRBV4-1; clone size: .; D gene: .; CDR3 protein: CASSFVRDTQYF; CDR3 DNA: TGCGCCAGCAGCTTTGTGAGAGATACGCAGTATTTT
J gene: TRBJ1-2; V gene: TRBV4-2; clone size: .; D gene: TRBD1; CDR3 protein: CASSPDRGRANYGYTF; CDR3 DNA: TGTGCCAGCAGCCCGGACAGGGGGAGGGCTAACTATGGCTACACCTTC
J gene: TRBJ2-3; V gene: TRBV2; clone size: .; D gene: TRBD2; CDR3 protein: CASSARGGGGATDTQYF; CDR3 DNA: TGTGCCAGCAGTGCCCGCGGGGGCGGGGGGGCAACAGATACGCAGTATTTT
J gene: TRBJ2-3; V gene: TRBV10-3; clone size: .; D gene: TRBD2; CDR3 protein: CATQTSGGTDTQYF; CDR3 DNA: TGTGCCACCCAGACTAGCGGGGGCACAGATACGCAGTATTTT
J gene: TRBJ2-3; V gene: TRBV18; clone size: .; D gene: .; CDR3 protein: CASSPDLITDTQYF; CDR3 DNA: TGTGCCAGCTCACCAGATCTCATCACAGATACGCAGTATTTT
J gene: TRBJ2-7; V gene: TRBV10-3; clone size: .; D gene: .; CDR3 protein: CAISDLGYEQYF; CDR3 DNA: TGTGCCATCAGTGATTTGGGCTACGAGCAGTACTTC
J gene: TRBJ2-5; V gene: TRBV12-3/TRBV12-4; clone size: .; D gene: TRBD2; CDR3 protein: CASSLERGGRETQYF; CDR3 DNA: TGTGCCAGCAGTTTAGAGCGGGGGGGCCGAGAGACCCAGTACTTC
J gene: TRBJ1-1; V gene: TRBV5-6; clone size: .; D gene: .; CDR3 protein: CASSLERGRMDTEAFF; CDR3 DNA: TGTGCCAGCAGCTTGGAACGGGGGCGTATGGACACTGAAGCTTTCTTT
J gene: TRBJ2-2; V gene: TRBV14; clone size: .; D gene: .; CDR3 protein: CASSQFQAAGELFF; CDR3 DNA: TGTGCCAGCAGCCAGTTCCAAGCGGCCGGGGAGCTGTTTTTT
J gene: TRBJ2-7; V gene: TRBV12-3/TRBV12-4; clone size: .; D gene: .; CDR3 protein: CASSGQPIGEQYF; CDR3 DNA: TGTGCCAGCAGTGGACAACCCATCGGGGAGCAGTACTTC
J gene: TRBJ1-2; V gene: TRBV5-1; clone size: .; D gene: .; CDR3 protein: CASGPDSNYGYTF; CDR3 DNA: TGCGCCAGCGGCCCGGACAGTAACTATGGCTACACCTTC
J gene: TRBJ2-5; V gene: TRBV20-1; clone size: .; D gene: .; CDR3 protein: CSARDLTQYF; CDR3 DNA: TGCAGTGCTAGAGACTTGACCCAGTACTTC
J gene: TRBJ2-1; V gene: TRBV29-1; clone size: .; D gene: .; CDR3 protein: CSVNRDRSYNEQFF; CDR3 DNA: TGCAGCGTCAACCGGGACCGTTCCTACAATGAGCAGTTCTTC
J gene: TRBJ2-1; V gene: TRBV5-4; clone size: .; D gene: .; CDR3 protein: CASSLGGAGNEQFF; CDR3 DNA: TGTGCCAGCAGCTTGGGGGGGGCGGGGAATGAGCAGTTCTTC
J gene: TRBJ2-2; V gene: TRBV6-5; clone size: .; D gene: TRBD1; CDR3 protein: CASSDDRVGTGELFF; CDR3 DNA: TGTGCCAGCAGTGACGACAGGGTGGGCACCGGGGAGCTGTTTTTT
J gene: TRBJ2-7; V gene: TRBV29-1; clone size: .; D gene: .; CDR3 protein: CSATGFAYEQYF; CDR3 DNA: TGCAGCGCTACAGGGTTCGCCTACGAGCAGTACTTC
J gene: TRBJ2-7; V gene: TRBV18; clone size: .; D gene: TRBD1; CDR3 protein: CASSRPGQGGYEQYF; CDR3 DNA: TGTGCCAGCTCACGGCCGGGACAGGGGGGGTACGAGCAGTACTTC
J gene: TRBJ2-5; V gene: TRBV9; clone size: .; D gene: .; CDR3 protein: CASSVDTAQETQYF; CDR3 DNA: TGTGCCAGCAGCGTCGACACTGCCCAAGAGACCCAGTACTTC
J gene: TRBJ2-5; V gene: TRBV4-1; clone size: once; D gene: TRBD2; CDR3 protein: CASSSGPFELAGQETQYF; CDR3 DNA: TGCGCCAGCAGCTCGGGCCCGTTCGAGCTAGCGGGACAAGAGACCCAGTACTTC
J gene: TRBJ1-2; V gene: TRBV6-5; clone size: .; D gene: .; CDR3 protein: CASSASGLGYGYTF; CDR3 DNA: TGTGCCAGCAGCGCATCAGGGTTAGGCTATGGCTACACCTTC